The T cell receptor (beta chain) described here comes from a study of response to subunit inactivated influenza vaccine. The germline V gene encodes CDR1 SGHRS and CDR2 YFSETQ. The V and J ends lost 3 bases and 5 bases, in that order; junction bases with no gene match: 5. This CDR3 has 15 residues. Details on this clonotype: The target antigen is unknown.

TCRdb reanalysed the RT-PCR reads using MiXCR and keeps one entry per CDR3 protein. The repertoire holds about 500,000 distinct CDR3 sequences, under 15% seen once, with about 12% in the top ten. Points from the study as a whole: Each seasonal influenza vaccination recruits few new T cells, the authors suggested.

This TCR came from a man aged 45-65 years who received an inactivated influenza vaccine. V usage is TRBV5-1 and J usage is TRBJ2-2; the match to TRBD1 covers 9 bases. Sequenced material: PBMCs from blood, taken 40 to 50 days after vaccination. The CDR3 sequence: CASSWGQGKTGELFF. The CDR3 DNA reads as TGCGCCAGCAGCTGGGGACAGGGAAAAACCGGGGAGCTGTTTTTT.